Sequencing of this TCR beta chain was carried out in a study of human thymus T cells. Study-wide points: What related research reported was that thymic repertoires overlapped highly among unrelated individuals.

Sequencing was performed with immunoSEQ multiplex PCR; in TCRdb, only in-frame clones are kept and a portion is missing. This sample has about 130,000 clones, with around 96% found just once. In the case of this clone: Its target is unknown.

The CDR3 is 17 residues long. The germline CDR1 and CDR2 sequences are LGHNA and YSLEER. V lost 4 bases, J lost 4 bases, and 15 bases stayed unmatched. Thymic samples were excised during corrective heart operations. The chain is built from TRBV4-3 and TRBJ2-5; 7 bases are shared with TRBD1. This sequence originates from a boy younger than two with a congenital heart defect but otherwise immunologically healthy. Material: thymus tissue. The CDR3 region is CASSRKFGTVHPETQYF. The CDR3, as DNA: TGCGCCAGCAGCCGAAAGTTTGGGACAGTCCACCCAGAGACCCAGTACTTC.